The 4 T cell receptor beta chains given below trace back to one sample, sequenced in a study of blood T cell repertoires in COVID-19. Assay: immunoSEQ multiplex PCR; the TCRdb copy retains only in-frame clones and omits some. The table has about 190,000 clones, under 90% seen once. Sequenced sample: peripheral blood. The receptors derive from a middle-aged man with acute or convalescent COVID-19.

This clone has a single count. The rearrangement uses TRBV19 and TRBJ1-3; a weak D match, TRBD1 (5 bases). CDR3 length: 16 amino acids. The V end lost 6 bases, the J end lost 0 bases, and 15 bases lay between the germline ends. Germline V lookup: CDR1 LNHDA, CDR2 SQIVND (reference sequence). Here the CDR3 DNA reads TGTGCCAGTAGGGGGAGGGGCGGCAGCTCTGGAAACACCATATATTTT. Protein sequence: CASRGRGGSSGNTIYF. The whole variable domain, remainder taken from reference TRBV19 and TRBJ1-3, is DGGITQSPKYLFRKEGQNVTLSCEQNLNHDAMYWYRQDPGQGLRLIYYSQIVNDFQKGDIAEGYSVSREKKESFPLTVTSAQKNPTAFYLCASRGRGGSSGNTIYFGEGSWLTVV.

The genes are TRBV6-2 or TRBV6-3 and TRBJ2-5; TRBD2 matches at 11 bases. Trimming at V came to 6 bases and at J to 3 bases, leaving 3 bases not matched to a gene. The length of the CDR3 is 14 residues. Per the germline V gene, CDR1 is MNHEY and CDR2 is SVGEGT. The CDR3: CASSSLAGEETQYF. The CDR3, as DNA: TGTGCCAGCAGCTCACTAGCGGGGGAAGAGACCCAGTACTTC.

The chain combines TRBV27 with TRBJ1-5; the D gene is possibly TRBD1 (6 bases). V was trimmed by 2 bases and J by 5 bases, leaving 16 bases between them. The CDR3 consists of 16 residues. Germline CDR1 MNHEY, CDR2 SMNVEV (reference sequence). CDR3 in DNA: TGTGCCAGCAGTTTAAGGGGGAGGGTGAAAGATCAGCCCCAGCATTTT. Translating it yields CASSLRGRVKDQPQHF.

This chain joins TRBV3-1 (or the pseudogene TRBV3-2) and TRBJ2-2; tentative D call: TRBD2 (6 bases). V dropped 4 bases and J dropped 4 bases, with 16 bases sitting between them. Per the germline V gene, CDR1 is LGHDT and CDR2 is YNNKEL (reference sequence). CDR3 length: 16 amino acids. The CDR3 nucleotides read TGTGCCAGCAGCCCGACTAGTACCAGGATCACCGGGGAGCTGTTTTTT. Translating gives CASSPTSTRITGELFF.